This entry describes one T cell receptor beta chain. Its antigen is unknown. TCRdb's copy holds only in-frame clones and misses some; the assay was immunoSEQ multiplex PCR. The data hold under 150,000 clones, with just under 95% observed a single time. The data belong to a study of T cell responses to AZD1222 COVID-19 vaccine. Overall study results and limits: The peak T cell response came first, and repertoires were sampled only after it. After two AZD1222 doses, spike-specific TCR breadth and depth rose versus day 0. In a largely white British group with more females than males, clonal diversity was possibly underestimated.

The J segment lost 9 bases and the V segment lost 4 bases, leaving 8 bases of the junction unmatched. Per germline, CDR1 SGDLS and CDR2 YYNGEE. The CDR3 is 15 residues long. The gene calls are TRBV9 and TRBJ2-1, with 12 bases fitting TRBD2. This sequence was found in an adult who received the AZD1222 COVID-19 vaccine. Here the sequenced sample was peripheral blood, taken 28 days after the second AZD1222 dose. CDR3 nucleotides: TGTGCCAGCAGCTCTCGGACTAGCGGGATCACTGAGCAGTTCTTC. Translation: CASSSRTSGITEQFF.